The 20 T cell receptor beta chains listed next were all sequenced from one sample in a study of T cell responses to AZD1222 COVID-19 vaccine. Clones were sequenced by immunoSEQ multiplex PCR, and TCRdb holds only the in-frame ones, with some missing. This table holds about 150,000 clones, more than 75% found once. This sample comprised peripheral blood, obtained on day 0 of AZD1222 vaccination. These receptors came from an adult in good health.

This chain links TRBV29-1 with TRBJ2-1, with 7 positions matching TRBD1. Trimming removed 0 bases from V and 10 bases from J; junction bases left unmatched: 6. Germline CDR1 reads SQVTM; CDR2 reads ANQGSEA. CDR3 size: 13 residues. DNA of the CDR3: TGCAGCGTTGAAGAAATAGGGGGCGGCGAGCAGTTCTTC. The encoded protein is CSVEEIGGGEQFF.

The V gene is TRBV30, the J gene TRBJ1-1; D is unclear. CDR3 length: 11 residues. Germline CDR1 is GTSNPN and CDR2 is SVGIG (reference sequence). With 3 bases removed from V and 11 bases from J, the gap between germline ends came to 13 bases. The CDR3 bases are TGTGCCTGGAGCGACTCGTCGAGGGCTTTCTTT. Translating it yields CAWSDSSRAFF.

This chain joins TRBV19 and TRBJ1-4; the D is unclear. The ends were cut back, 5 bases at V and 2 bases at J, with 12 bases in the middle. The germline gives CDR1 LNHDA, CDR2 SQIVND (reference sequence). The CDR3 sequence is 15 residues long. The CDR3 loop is CASSRLVGTNEKLFF. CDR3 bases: TGTGCCAGTAGTCGCCTTGTCGGGACTAATGAAAAACTGTTTTTT.

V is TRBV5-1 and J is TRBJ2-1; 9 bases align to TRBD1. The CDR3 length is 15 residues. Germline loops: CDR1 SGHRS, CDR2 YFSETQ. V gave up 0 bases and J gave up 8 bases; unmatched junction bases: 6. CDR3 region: CASSLANGQGYEQFF. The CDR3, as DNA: TGCGCCAGCAGCTTGGCCAATGGACAGGGGTATGAGCAGTTCTTC.

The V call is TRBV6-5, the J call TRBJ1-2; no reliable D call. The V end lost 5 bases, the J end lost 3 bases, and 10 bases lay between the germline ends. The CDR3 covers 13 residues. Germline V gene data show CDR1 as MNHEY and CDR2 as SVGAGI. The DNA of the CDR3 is TGTGCCAGCAGTATCCGGACGGACTATGGCTACACCTTC. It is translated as CASSIRTDYGYTF.

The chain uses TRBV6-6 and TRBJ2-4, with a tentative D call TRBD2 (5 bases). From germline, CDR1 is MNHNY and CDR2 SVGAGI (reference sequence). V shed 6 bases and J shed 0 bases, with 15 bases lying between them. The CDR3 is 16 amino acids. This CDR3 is CASRGVDPLAKNIQYF. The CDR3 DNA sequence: TGTGCCAGCAGGGGAGTAGACCCTTTAGCCAAAAACATTCAGTACTTC.

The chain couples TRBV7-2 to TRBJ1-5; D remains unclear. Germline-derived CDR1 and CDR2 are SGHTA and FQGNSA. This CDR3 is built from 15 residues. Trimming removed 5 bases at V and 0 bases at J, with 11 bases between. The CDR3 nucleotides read TGTGCCAGCAGCCCAGGAACGTATAGCAATCAGCCCCAGCATTTT. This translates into CASSPGTYSNQPQHF.

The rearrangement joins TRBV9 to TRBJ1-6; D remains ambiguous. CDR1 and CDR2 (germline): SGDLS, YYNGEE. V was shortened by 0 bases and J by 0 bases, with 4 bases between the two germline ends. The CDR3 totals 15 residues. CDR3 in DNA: TGTGCCAGCAGCGTAGACCCCTCCTATAATTCACCCCTCCACTTT. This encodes CASSVDPSYNSPLHF.

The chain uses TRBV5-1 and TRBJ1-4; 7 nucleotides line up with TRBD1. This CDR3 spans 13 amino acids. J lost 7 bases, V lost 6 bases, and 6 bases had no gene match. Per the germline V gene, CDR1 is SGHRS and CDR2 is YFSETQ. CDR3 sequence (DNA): TGCGCCAGCAAAATGACAGGGAGTGAAAAACTGTTTTTT. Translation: CASKMTGSEKLFF.

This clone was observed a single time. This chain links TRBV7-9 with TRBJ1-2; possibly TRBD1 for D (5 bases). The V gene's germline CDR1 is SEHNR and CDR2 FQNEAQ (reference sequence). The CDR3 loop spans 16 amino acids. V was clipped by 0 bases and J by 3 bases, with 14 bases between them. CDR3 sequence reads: CASSLARSDSDYGYTF. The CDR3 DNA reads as TGTGCCAGCAGCTTAGCGAGAAGCGACAGCGACTATGGCTACACCTTC.

CDR3 loop: CASSQWDRGSPLHF. The DNA for the CDR3 is TGTGCCAGCAGCCAGTGGGACAGGGGTTCACCCCTCCACTTT. This sequence joins TRBV3-1 (or the pseudogene TRBV3-2) and TRBJ1-6, with 10 bases that match TRBD1. The germline gives CDR1 LGHDT, CDR2 YNNKEL (reference sequence). Trimming cost V 3 bases and J 9 bases; bases outside gene matches: 2. The CDR3 is made up of 14 amino acids.

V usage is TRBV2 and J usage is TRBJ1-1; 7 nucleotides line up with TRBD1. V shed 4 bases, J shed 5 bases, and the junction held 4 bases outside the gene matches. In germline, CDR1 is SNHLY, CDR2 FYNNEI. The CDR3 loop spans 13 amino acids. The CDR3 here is CASSATGRTEAFF. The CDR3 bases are TGTGCCAGCAGTGCGACAGGGAGGACTGAAGCTTTCTTT.

CDR3 protein: CASNGGIQETQYF. CDR3 DNA: TGTGCCAGCAACGGAGGGATCCAAGAGACCCAGTACTTC. The genes are TRBV2 and TRBJ2-5; weak D call: TRBD2 (6 bases). CDR3 length: 13 residues. V was pared by 7 bases and J by 1 base, with 10 bases between. CDR1 and CDR2 (germline): SNHLY, FYNNEI. Using reference TRBV2 and TRBJ2-5 for the parts outside the CDR3, the full variable domain is EPEVTQTPSHQVTQMGQEVILRCVPISNHLYFYWYRQILGQKVEFLVSFYNNEISEKSEIFDDQFSVERPDGSNFTLKIRSTKLEDSAMYFCASNGGIQETQYFGPGTRLLVL.

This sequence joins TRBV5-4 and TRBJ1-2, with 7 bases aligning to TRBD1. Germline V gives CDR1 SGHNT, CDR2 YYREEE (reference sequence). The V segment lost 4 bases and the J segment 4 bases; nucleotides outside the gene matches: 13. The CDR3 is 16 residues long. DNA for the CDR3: TGTGCCAGCAGCGATTATCGACAGGGTCCTCCCTATGGCTACACCTTC. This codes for CASSDYRQGPPYGYTF. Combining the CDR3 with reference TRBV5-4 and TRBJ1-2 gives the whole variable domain ETGVTQSPTHLIKTRGQQVTLRCSSQSGHNTVSWYQQALGQGPQFIFQYYREEENGRGNFPPRFSGLQFPNYSSELNVNALELDDSALYLCASSDYRQGPPYGYTFGSGTRLTVV.

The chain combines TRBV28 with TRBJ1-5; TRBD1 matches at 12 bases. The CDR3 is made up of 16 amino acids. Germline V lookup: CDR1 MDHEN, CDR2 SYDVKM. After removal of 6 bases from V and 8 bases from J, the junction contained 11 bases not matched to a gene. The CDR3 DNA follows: TGTGCCAGCAGGCCACCCGGGACAGGGGGCCGGGAGCCCCAGCATTTT. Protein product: CASRPPGTGGREPQHF.

The CDR3 DNA follows: TGCGCCAGCAGCTCAGCAGGGGGCGGTAAAACTGAAGCTTTCTTT. Translating it yields CASSSAGGGKTEAFF. The rearrangement joins TRBV5-1 to TRBJ1-1; 8 nucleotides line up with TRBD1. The CDR3 runs to 15 residues. J lost 5 bases, V lost 3 bases, and 9 bases had no gene match. Germline V lookup: CDR1 SGHRS, CDR2 YFSETQ.

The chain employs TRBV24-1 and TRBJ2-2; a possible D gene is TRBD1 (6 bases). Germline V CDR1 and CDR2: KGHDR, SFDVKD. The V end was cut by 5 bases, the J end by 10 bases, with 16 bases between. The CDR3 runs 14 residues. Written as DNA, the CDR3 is TGTGCCACCAGTGGCCTAAGGCAGGGGCAGGAGCTGTTTTTT. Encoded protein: CATSGLRQGQELFF.

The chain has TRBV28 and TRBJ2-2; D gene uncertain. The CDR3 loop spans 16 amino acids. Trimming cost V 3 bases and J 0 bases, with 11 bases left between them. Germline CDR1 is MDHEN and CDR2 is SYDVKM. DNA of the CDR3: TGTGCCAGCAGTTTGTCAGGTTTAGCGAACACCGGGGAGCTGTTTTTT. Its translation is CASSLSGLANTGELFF.

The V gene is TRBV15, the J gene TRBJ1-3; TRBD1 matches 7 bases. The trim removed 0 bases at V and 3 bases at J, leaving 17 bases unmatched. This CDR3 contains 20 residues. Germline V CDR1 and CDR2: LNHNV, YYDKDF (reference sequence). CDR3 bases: TGTGCCACCAGCAGAGATTTGAGATACAGCGCCGGGACAGATGGAAACACCATATATTTT. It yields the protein CATSRDLRYSAGTDGNTIYF.

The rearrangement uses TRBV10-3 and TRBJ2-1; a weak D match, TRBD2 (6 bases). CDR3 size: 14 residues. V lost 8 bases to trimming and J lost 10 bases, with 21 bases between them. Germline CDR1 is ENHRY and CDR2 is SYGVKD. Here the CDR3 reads CAIGGVGVREEQFF. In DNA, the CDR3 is TGTGCCATCGGTGGGGTTGGGGTACGGGAGGAGCAGTTCTTC.